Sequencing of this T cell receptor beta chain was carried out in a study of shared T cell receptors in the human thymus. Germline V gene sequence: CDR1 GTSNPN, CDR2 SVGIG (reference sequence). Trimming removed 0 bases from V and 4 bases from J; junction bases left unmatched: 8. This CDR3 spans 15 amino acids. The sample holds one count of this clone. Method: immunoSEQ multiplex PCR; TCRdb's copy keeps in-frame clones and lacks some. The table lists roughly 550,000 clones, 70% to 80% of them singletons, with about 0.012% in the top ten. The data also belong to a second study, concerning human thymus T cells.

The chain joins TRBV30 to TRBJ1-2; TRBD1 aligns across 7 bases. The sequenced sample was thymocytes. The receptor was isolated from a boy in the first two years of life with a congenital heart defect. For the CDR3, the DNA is TGTGCCTGGAGTGTACTCGCAGGGGGGCTCTATGGCTACACCTTC. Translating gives CAWSVLAGGLYGYTF.